These 2 T cell receptor beta chains share one sample of origin, sequenced in a study of immune evolution from preneoplasia to lung adenocarcinoma. TCRdb keeps only in-frame clones here, not all; method: immunoSEQ multiplex PCR. Of around 15,000 clones listed, approximately 86% are singletons. Sequencing was carried out using FFPE invasive lung adenocarcinoma tissue. The receptors come from a person aged 70 to 85 with invasive lung adenocarcinoma.

The genes are TRBV28 and TRBJ1-1; D gene unclear. V was shortened by 2 bases and J by 6 bases, with 4 bases between the two germline ends. The CDR3 loop spans 11 amino acids. Germline V gives CDR1 MDHEN, CDR2 SYDVKM. CDR3 bases: TGTGCCAGCAGTTTACGGGCTGAAGCTTTCTTT. Translation: CASSLRAEAFF.

The chain recombines TRBV28 with TRBJ2-4; possible D gene TRBD2, 5 bases. The CDR3 loop spans 15 amino acids. Germline loops: CDR1 MDHEN, CDR2 SYDVKM. Between the trimmed V and J ends, which lost 8 bases and 0 bases, there was a span of 14 bases. Written as DNA, the CDR3 is TGTGCCAGCGGGTCAGCGGAACTAGCCAAAAACATTCAGTACTTC. Amino acids: CASGSAELAKNIQYF.